These T cell receptor beta chains were read from a single sample in a study of CXCR3-negative and CXCR3-positive naive CD8 T cells. TCRdb reprocessed the 5' RACE reads, keeping one entry per CDR3 protein, no DNA. This sample contains roughly 100,000 distinct CDR3 sequences. The specimen was naive CXCR3- CD8+ T cells from blood. The receptors shown here come from a human donor in good health. Some clones in this sample may be carry-over from other donors' samples. CDR3s include the opening cysteine and the closing phenylalanine or tryptophan.

V gene: TRBV20-1; J gene: TRBJ2-1; CDR3 protein: CSARGVWSGQRLENEQFF
V gene: TRBV6-5; J gene: TRBJ2-5; CDR3 protein: CASSYWEGSQETQYF
V gene: TRBV5-6; J gene: TRBJ1-2; CDR3 protein: CASSQTLDLGYTF
V gene: TRBV29-1; J gene: TRBJ2-7; CDR3 protein: CSVLSGAYEQYF
V gene: TRBV5-6; J gene: TRBJ1-1; CDR3 protein: CASSWGTATEAFF
V gene: TRBV7-3; J gene: TRBJ2-1; CDR3 protein: CASSDGAGPEGGEQFF
V gene: TRBV7-9; J gene: TRBJ1-5; CDR3 protein: CASSWGNQPQHF
V gene: TRBV29-1; J gene: TRBJ1-2; CDR3 protein: CSVVITNYGYTF
V gene: TRBV14; J gene: TRBJ2-3; CDR3 protein: CASSQEERAFGTDTQYF
V gene: TRBV20-1; J gene: TRBJ2-1; CDR3 protein: CSARGTGAYNEQFF
V gene: TRBV29-1; J gene: TRBJ2-2; CDR3 protein: CSVWDRNTGELFF
V gene: TRBV2; J gene: TRBJ2-2; CDR3 protein: CASSSDRGGTGELFF
V gene: TRBV4-3; J gene: TRBJ2-7; CDR3 protein: CASSQGTGDIYEQYF
V gene: TRBV5-1; J gene: TRBJ2-3; CDR3 protein: CASSLELGEADTQYF
V gene: TRBV5-6; J gene: TRBJ2-1; CDR3 protein: CASSLASKDNEQFF
V gene: TRBV20-1; J gene: TRBJ1-5; CDR3 protein: CSARDTDRQAYGAQHF
V gene: TRBV20-1; J gene: TRBJ2-1; CDR3 protein: CSAATGTVYNEQFF
V gene: TRBV5-6; J gene: TRBJ2-1; CDR3 protein: CASSLLTGNEQFF
V gene: TRBV29-1; J gene: TRBJ2-3; CDR3 protein: CGVVSSGSPDTQYF
V gene: TRBV21-1; J gene: TRBJ1-2; CDR3 protein: CAGSKAGRCGGYTF
V gene: TRBV7-9; J gene: TRBJ2-7; CDR3 protein: CASSSTGTGAYEQYF
V gene: TRBV12-3/TRBV12-4; J gene: TRBJ1-2; CDR3 protein: CAIYLCRGLRSGYTF
V gene: TRBV29-1; J gene: TRBJ2-7; CDR3 protein: CSVEVTAAYEQYF
V gene: TRBV4-2; J gene: TRBJ2-1; CDR3 protein: CASSQEGGIYNEQFF
V gene: TRBV6-6; J gene: TRBJ2-3; CDR3 protein: CASSYSGTDTQYF
V gene: TRBV14; J gene: TRBJ2-1; CDR3 protein: CASSQDWITLGDEQFF
V gene: TRBV3-1; J gene: TRBJ2-1; CDR3 protein: CASSQDQSGYNEQFF
V gene: TRBV19; J gene: TRBJ1-1; CDR3 protein: CASSIGQFDTEAFF
V gene: TRBV6-6; J gene: TRBJ2-2; CDR3 protein: CASSYSAGTGELFF
V gene: TRBV29-1; J gene: TRBJ2-1; CDR3 protein: CSVTSGGSEQFF
V gene: TRBV3-1; J gene: TRBJ1-6; CDR3 protein: CASSHIRNSPLHF
V gene: TRBV11-2; J gene: TRBJ1-1; CDR3 protein: CASSLISSYTEAFF
V gene: TRBV7-9; J gene: TRBJ1-1; CDR3 protein: CASSYTPTEAFF
V gene: TRBV6-6; J gene: TRBJ2-7; CDR3 protein: CASSSGTSGAKEQYF
V gene: TRBV28; J gene: TRBJ2-2; CDR3 protein: CASSSRGSGSVGELFF
V gene: TRBV5-1; J gene: TRBJ2-2; CDR3 protein: CASSLTGDTGELFF
V gene: TRBV29-1; J gene: TRBJ2-7; CDR3 protein: CSVVSGDFGEQYF
V gene: TRBV12-3/TRBV12-4; J gene: TRBJ1-2; CDR3 protein: CASSFGYDSNYGYTF
V gene: TRBV2; J gene: TRBJ2-1; CDR3 protein: CASSEALGGSVSYNEQFF
V gene: TRBV25-1; J gene: TRBJ2-1; CDR3 protein: CASRDGLNGEQFF
V gene: TRBV29-1; J gene: TRBJ2-7; CDR3 protein: CSVDRQSSYERYF
V gene: TRBV29-1; J gene: TRBJ1-2; CDR3 protein: CSVVGFWDRQNTNYGYTF
V gene: TRBV3-1; J gene: TRBJ2-7; CDR3 protein: CASSQELAGIYEQYF
V gene: TRBV23-1; J gene: TRBJ2-7; CDR3 protein: CASTRSGKKYEQYF
V gene: TRBV29-1; J gene: TRBJ2-3; CDR3 protein: CSVVVGAADTQYF
V gene: TRBV12-3/TRBV12-4; J gene: TRBJ2-1; CDR3 protein: CASSSQTRPGVSEQFF
V gene: TRBV7-2; J gene: TRBJ2-3; CDR3 protein: CASSLIAGGSTDTQYF
V gene: TRBV29-1; J gene: TRBJ1-2; CDR3 protein: CSVRAGTGRGYGYTF
V gene: TRBV3-1; J gene: TRBJ2-1; CDR3 protein: CASSQSGWDSGASSYNEQFF
V gene: TRBV5-1; J gene: TRBJ1-2; CDR3 protein: CASSLAGGPDGYTF
V gene: TRBV7-9; J gene: TRBJ1-1; CDR3 protein: CASSLVAMNTEAFF
V gene: TRBV29-1; J gene: TRBJ2-1; CDR3 protein: CSAASGGYNEQFF
V gene: TRBV12-3/TRBV12-4; J gene: TRBJ1-5; CDR3 protein: CASSPGTYSNQPQHF
V gene: TRBV9; J gene: TRBJ2-3; CDR3 protein: CASSTGGGDTQYF